Each of the 11 T cell receptor beta chains below was sequenced from the same sample in a study of blood T cell repertoires in COVID-19 (dated by TCRdb to the early 2020s). Libraries were prepared through the immunoSEQ multiplex PCR assay. This immuneACCESS table, as held by TCRdb, lists in-frame sequences with V and J called but not all clones. Of the missing ones, under half trace to an unresolved V gene in checked studies; the others have no known cause. Here the sample has approximately 100,000 clones; more than 75% occur a single time. The ten largest make up about a tenth of the sample. Material for sequencing was peripheral blood. Receptor source: a man aged 45-60 years with acute or convalescent COVID-19.

The chain is built from TRBV7-8 and TRBJ2-2; possible D gene TRBD2, 5 bases. The V end was cut by 11 bases, the J end by 6 bases, with 13 bases between. Germline assignment: CDR1 SGHVS and CDR2 FQNEAQ. The CDR3 consists of 12 residues. The CDR3 spells CAWETSPGELFF. In DNA, the CDR3 is TGTGCCTGGGAGACGTCGCCCGGGGAGCTGTTTTTT.

In this sample, this clone turned up once. This sequence joins TRBV5-6 and TRBJ1-4, with a tentative D call TRBD1 (5 bases). This CDR3 is 15 amino acids long. CDR1 SGHDT and CDR2 YYEEEE come from the germline V gene. V lost 1 base, J lost 8 bases, and 15 bases lay in between. The CDR3 here is CASSLYGDGQEKLFF. In nucleotides, the CDR3 is TGTGCCAGCAGCTTGTACGGCGACGGACAAGAAAAACTGTTTTTT. The full variable domain, completed using reference TRBV5-6 and TRBJ1-4, is DAGVTQSPTHLIKTRGQQVTLRCSPKSGHDTVSWYQQALGQGPQFIFQYYEEEERQRGNFPDRFSGHQFPNYSSELNVNALLLGDSALYLCASSLYGDGQEKLFFGSGTQLSVL.

The chain has TRBV18 and TRBJ2-1, with D maybe TRBD1 (6 bases). The CDR3 extends over 14 amino acids. Deletions cut 4 bases from V and 7 bases from J, with 14 bases between. In germline, CDR1 is KGHSH, CDR2 LQKENI. In DNA, the CDR3 is TGTGCCAGCTCACGACCAGGGACACCTAATGAGCAGTTCTTC. It translates to CASSRPGTPNEQFF.

J is TRBJ2-7 and V is TRBV7-9; TRBD2 agrees at 7 bases. The CDR3 runs 15 residues. Germline V CDR1 and CDR2: SEHNR, FQNEAQ (reference sequence). With 1 base clipped from V and 6 bases from J, the junction kept 9 bases outside the gene matches. As DNA, the CDR3 is TGTGCCAGCAGCTTAGTTTCAGGGAGGGTAGGCGAGCAGTACTTC. Translating it yields CASSLVSGRVGEQYF.

This clone was seen only a few times. The chain links TRBV4-2 to TRBJ2-1; 7 nucleotides match TRBD2. The V gene's germline CDR1 is LGHNA and CDR2 YNFKEQ. The J segment lost 2 bases and the V segment lost 1 base, leaving 2 bases of the junction unmatched. The CDR3 length is 15 residues. The CDR3 loop is CASSQGAGAYNEQFF. CDR3 bases: TGTGCCAGCAGCCAAGGGGCGGGGGCCTACAATGAGCAGTTCTTC.

The chain is built from TRBV10-3 and TRBJ1-3; D uncertain. The CDR3 has 13 amino acids. Germline-derived CDR1 and CDR2 are ENHRY and SYGVKD. V was pared by 4 bases and J by 4 bases, with 8 bases between. CDR3 in amino acids: CAISGGRGNTIYF. The CDR3 DNA sequence: TGTGCCATCAGTGGCGGCAGAGGAAACACCATATATTTT.

The genes are TRBV9 and TRBJ2-7; 7 bases are a match to TRBD2. The CDR3 consists of 14 residues. With V trimmed by 3 bases and J by 3 bases, 6 bases remained unmatched. Per the germline V gene, CDR1 is SGDLS and CDR2 is YYNGEE. The CDR3 sequence: CASSADGRYYEQYF. CDR3 coding DNA: TGTGCCAGCAGCGCGGACGGGAGGTACTACGAGCAGTACTTC.

V gene TRBV19 combines with J gene TRBJ2-2, with 7 bases matching TRBD2. This CDR3 spans 14 amino acids. J lost 8 bases, V lost 1 base, and 4 bases had no gene match. Germline V gives CDR1 LNHDA, CDR2 SQIVND (reference sequence). The CDR3 sequence: CASSIGGSVGELFF. The CDR3, as DNA: TGTGCCAGTAGTATAGGCGGGAGCGTTGGGGAGCTGTTTTTT.

The rearrangement uses TRBV18 and TRBJ1-6; tentatively, D is TRBD1 (5 bases). The germline gives CDR1 KGHSH, CDR2 LQKENI. Trimming shortened V by 1 base and J by 9 bases, and 10 bases separated the two germline ends. The CDR3 extends over 14 amino acids. In nucleotides, the CDR3 is TGTGCCAGCTCACCACAGGGGCCGCCTTCACCCCTCCACTTT. Translation gives CASSPQGPPSPLHF.

The chain employs TRBV19 and TRBJ1-2; TRBD1 agrees at 10 bases. Per the germline V gene, CDR1 is LNHDA and CDR2 is SQIVND (reference sequence). V was pared by 1 base and J by 4 bases, with 6 bases of the junction left unmatched. The CDR3 spans 16 residues. The CDR3 spells CASSIGGTGAAYGYTF. The CDR3 bases are TGTGCCAGTAGTATAGGCGGGACAGGGGCGGCCTATGGCTACACCTTC.

This clone was observed a handful of times. The gene calls are TRBV2 and TRBJ1-1, with D maybe TRBD1 (5 bases). Trimming cost V 0 bases and J 5 bases, with 13 bases left between them. Looked up from germline, CDR1 is SNHLY and CDR2 is FYNNEI. CDR3 length: 15 residues. Here the CDR3 DNA reads TGTGCCAGCAGTGAAGCAGGGGCGGGGGAGACTGAAGCTTTCTTT. Its translation is CASSEAGAGETEAFF.